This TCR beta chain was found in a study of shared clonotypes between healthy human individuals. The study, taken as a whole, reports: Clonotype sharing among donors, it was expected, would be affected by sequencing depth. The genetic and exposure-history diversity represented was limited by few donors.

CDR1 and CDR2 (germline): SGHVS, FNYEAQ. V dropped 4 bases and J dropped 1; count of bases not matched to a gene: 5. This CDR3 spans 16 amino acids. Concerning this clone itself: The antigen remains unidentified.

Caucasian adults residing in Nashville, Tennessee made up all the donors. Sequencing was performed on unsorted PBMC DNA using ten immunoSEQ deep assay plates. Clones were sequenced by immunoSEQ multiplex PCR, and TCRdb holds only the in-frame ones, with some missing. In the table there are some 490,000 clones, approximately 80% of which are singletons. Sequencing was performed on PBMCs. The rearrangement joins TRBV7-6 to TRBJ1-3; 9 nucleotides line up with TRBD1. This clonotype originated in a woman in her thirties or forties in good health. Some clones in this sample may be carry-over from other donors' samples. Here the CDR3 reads CASSWGTGRSGNTIYF. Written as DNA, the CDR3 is TGTGCCAGCAGCTGGGGGACAGGGAGGTCTGGAAACACCATATATTTT.